Sequencing of this TCR beta chain was carried out in a study of regulatory T cells in long-lasting Graves disease. Study outcomes and limitations: TCR diversity was lower in persistent Graves' patients than in newly diagnosed ones.

Building of the TCR beta libraries involved iRepertoire HTBI primers and Arm-PCR of CDR3 regions. TCRdb processed the multiplex PCR reads anew with MiXCR; each CDR3 protein has one entry. In the table there are some 470,000 distinct CDR3 sequences, roughly 21% of which are singletons. This clonotype was detected many times. The target antigen is unknown. The time point denotes: persistent/refractory GD, antithyroid drugs over 5 years with positive TRAb. RNA isolated from PBMCs was used to make the TCR library. Patients met American Thyroid Association criteria for Graves' disease. Sequenced material: peripheral blood mononuclear cells (PBMCs), taken when the disease was refractory, from a patient treated with antithyroid drugs. The origin of this receptor is a female donor with Graves disease.

DNA of the CDR3: TGTGCCAGCACACGGGACTACCTCCCCTACGAGCAGTACTTC. Residues: CASTRDYLPYEQYF. The chain is built from TRBV2 and TRBJ2-7, with 7 bases that match TRBD2. Trimming cost V 7 bases and J 2 bases; bases outside gene matches: 8. This CDR3 is built from 14 residues. Germline loops: CDR1 SNHLY, CDR2 FYNNEI.